This T cell receptor (beta chain) was retrieved from a study of cytomegalovirus exposure and HLA in healthy donors. Whole-study results and caveats: Several of the most significant clusters appeared, in a later analysis, to be linked to common viral pathogens. Specific recognition of CMV antigens was confirmed in vitro for a few chains (all CMV-associated). No immune exposure information besides CMV serostatus was available. The authors reported that TCR beta sequences could predict HLA-A and HLA-B alleles. These predictions were accurate for most subjects in the first cohort.

CDR3 length equals 16 residues. CDR1 and CDR2 (germline): SGHNT, YYREEE (reference sequence). V was clipped by 4 bases and J by 0 bases; unmatched bases: 3. Amplification used 60 Vbeta primers and 13 Jbeta primers. Data came from immunoSEQ multiplex PCR; TCRdb stores just in-frame clones and leaves some out. This repertoire includes under 95,000 clones. As regards this clone: Its antigen is unknown.

The sample taken for sequencing was PBMCs. This clonotype was sampled from a man over 45 in good health and CMV-seronegative. The chain recombines TRBV5-4 with TRBJ1-4; 10 positions match TRBD1. CDR3 sequence: CASSRQGAATNEKLFF. In DNA form, the CDR3 reads TGTGCCAGCAGCAGACAGGGGGCTGCAACTAATGAAAAACTGTTTTTT.